These T cell receptor beta chains were read from a single sample in a study of T cell responses to AZD1222 COVID-19 vaccine. The data were produced by immunoSEQ multiplex PCR, yet TCRdb's version contains in-frame clones alone and is incomplete. The sample contains 120,000 or so clones, around 89% of which appear only once. The sample was peripheral blood, taken on day 0 of AZD1222 vaccination. These receptors originate from an adult in good health. CDR3s include the opening cysteine and the closing phenylalanine or tryptophan. Each record gives: J gene, V gene, clone size, D gene, CDR3 protein, CDR3 DNA. A D gene is named only where the DNA matches it firmly. Clone sizes are given selectively: once, few, many, or a class where the clone is expanded.

J gene: TRBJ2-5; V gene: TRBV5-1; clone size: .; D gene: .; CDR3 protein: CASSGSGRDEETQYF; CDR3 DNA: TGCGCCAGCAGCGGGAGCGGACGGGATGAAGAGACCCAGTACTTC
J gene: TRBJ1-6; V gene: TRBV4-2; clone size: .; D gene: TRBD1; CDR3 protein: CASSQDGTGNSPLHF; CDR3 DNA: TGTGCCAGCAGCCAAGACGGGACAGGGAATTCACCCCTCCACTTT
J gene: TRBJ1-2; V gene: TRBV28; clone size: .; D gene: .; CDR3 protein: CASSLARHSNYGYTF; CDR3 DNA: TGTGCCAGCAGTTTGGCTAGACATTCTAACTATGGCTACACCTTC
J gene: TRBJ2-5; V gene: TRBV9; clone size: once; D gene: .; CDR3 protein: CASSVSFQETQYF; CDR3 DNA: TGTGCCAGCAGCGTTTCGTTCCAAGAGACCCAGTACTTC
J gene: TRBJ1-2; V gene: TRBV11-2; clone size: .; D gene: TRBD1; CDR3 protein: CASSFGTGNNYGYTF; CDR3 DNA: TGTGCCAGCAGCTTCGGGACAGGGAATAACTATGGCTACACCTTC
J gene: TRBJ1-2; V gene: TRBV19; clone size: .; D gene: .; CDR3 protein: CASSKRQGGYTF; CDR3 DNA: TGTGCCAGTAGTAAACGACAAGGCGGCTACACCTTC
J gene: TRBJ1-2; V gene: TRBV15; clone size: .; D gene: TRBD1; CDR3 protein: CATSRTGTGNSGYTF; CDR3 DNA: TGTGCCACCAGCAGGACCGGGACAGGGAATTCTGGCTACACCTTC
J gene: TRBJ1-3; V gene: TRBV18; clone size: .; D gene: .; CDR3 protein: CASSPKPLQGPSGNTIYF; CDR3 DNA: TGTGCCAGCTCACCTAAACCCCTACAGGGTCCCAGCGGAAACACCATATATTTT
J gene: TRBJ2-5; V gene: TRBV19; clone size: .; D gene: .; CDR3 protein: CASRLSSRTVGETQYF; CDR3 DNA: TGTGCCAGTAGGCTCAGTTCCCGGACAGTGGGGGAGACCCAGTACTTC
J gene: TRBJ1-1; V gene: TRBV4-1; clone size: .; D gene: .; CDR3 protein: CASSQEAANTEAFF; CDR3 DNA: TGCGCCAGCAGCCAAGAGGCAGCTAACACTGAAGCTTTCTTT
J gene: TRBJ1-5; V gene: TRBV6-2/TRBV6-3; clone size: .; D gene: .; CDR3 protein: CASSYWGQGSDQPQHF; CDR3 DNA: TGTGCCAGCAGTTATTGGGGGCAGGGTTCTGATCAGCCCCAGCATTTT
J gene: TRBJ2-3; V gene: TRBV14; clone size: .; D gene: .; CDR3 protein: CASSQVLRDTQYF; CDR3 DNA: TGTGCCAGCAGCCAAGTCCTTAGGGATACGCAGTATTTT
J gene: TRBJ1-1; V gene: TRBV7-2; clone size: .; D gene: .; CDR3 protein: CASSPTPGSTEAFF; CDR3 DNA: TGTGCCAGCAGCCCAACCCCGGGATCCACTGAAGCTTTCTTT
J gene: TRBJ1-5; V gene: TRBV6-1; clone size: .; D gene: .; CDR3 protein: CASSFTGVDQPQHF; CDR3 DNA: TGTGCCAGCAGTTTTACGGGGGTGGATCAGCCCCAGCATTTT
J gene: TRBJ1-5; V gene: TRBV7-9; clone size: once; D gene: .; CDR3 protein: CASSLDGSGNQPQHF; CDR3 DNA: TGTGCCAGCAGCTTAGACGGGTCTGGCAATCAGCCCCAGCATTTT
J gene: TRBJ1-2; V gene: TRBV19; clone size: .; D gene: TRBD1; CDR3 protein: CASSPVTGGDSYTF; CDR3 DNA: TGTGCCAGTAGTCCCGTAACAGGGGGCGACAGCTACACCTTC
J gene: TRBJ2-2; V gene: TRBV4-2; clone size: .; D gene: TRBD2; CDR3 protein: CASSQGAGITGELFF; CDR3 DNA: TGTGCCAGCAGCCAAGGAGCGGGAATCACCGGGGAGCTGTTTTTT
J gene: TRBJ2-1; V gene: TRBV4-1; clone size: few; D gene: TRBD2; CDR3 protein: CASSQGWGGGSYNEQFF; CDR3 DNA: TGCGCCAGCAGCCAAGGCTGGGGCGGGGGCTCCTACAATGAGCAGTTCTTC
J gene: TRBJ1-1; V gene: TRBV6-4; clone size: few; D gene: .; CDR3 protein: CASSASGGGGEAFF; CDR3 DNA: TGTGCCAGCAGCGCTAGTGGAGGGGGGGGTGAAGCTTTCTTT
J gene: TRBJ1-2; V gene: TRBV5-4; clone size: .; D gene: .; CDR3 protein: CASRIDSNYGYTF; CDR3 DNA: TGTGCCAGCAGGATCGACAGTAACTATGGCTACACCTTC
J gene: TRBJ1-5; V gene: TRBV11-2; clone size: .; D gene: .; CDR3 protein: CASSPSDSNQPQHF; CDR3 DNA: TGTGCCAGCAGCCCGAGCGATAGCAATCAGCCCCAGCATTTT
J gene: TRBJ2-3; V gene: TRBV7-2; clone size: few; D gene: TRBD2; CDR3 protein: CASQPAGGVTDTQYF; CDR3 DNA: TGTGCCAGCCAACCGGCGGGGGGAGTGACAGATACGCAGTATTTT
J gene: TRBJ2-2; V gene: TRBV9; clone size: .; D gene: .; CDR3 protein: CASSVGSGSTGELFF; CDR3 DNA: TGTGCCAGCAGCGTAGGATCTGGGTCCACCGGGGAGCTGTTTTTT
J gene: TRBJ1-2; V gene: TRBV4-2; clone size: .; D gene: .; CDR3 protein: CASSQGAQGLRPTIFYGYTF; CDR3 DNA: TGTGCCAGCAGCCAAGGGGCTCAGGGCCTCCGCCCGACGATATTCTATGGCTACACCTTC
J gene: TRBJ1-6; V gene: TRBV5-1; clone size: .; D gene: .; CDR3 protein: CASSLDGSGNSPLHF; CDR3 DNA: TGCGCCAGCAGCTTGGATGGGTCAGGGAATTCACCCCTCCACTTT
J gene: TRBJ1-3; V gene: TRBV6-2/TRBV6-3; clone size: .; D gene: .; CDR3 protein: CASSSHGSGNTIYF; CDR3 DNA: TGTGCCAGCAGTTCACACGGCTCTGGAAACACCATATATTTT
J gene: TRBJ2-3; V gene: TRBV7-2; clone size: .; D gene: .; CDR3 protein: CASSRDARDTQYF; CDR3 DNA: TGTGCCAGCAGCAGGGACGCTCGCGATACGCAGTATTTT
J gene: TRBJ2-7; V gene: TRBV7-2; clone size: .; D gene: .; CDR3 protein: CASSLDGSNLYEQYF; CDR3 DNA: TGTGCCAGCAGCTTAGATGGGTCGAATTTGTACGAGCAGTACTTC
J gene: TRBJ1-2; V gene: TRBV5-6; clone size: .; D gene: .; CDR3 protein: CASSLGPTNYGYTF; CDR3 DNA: TGTGCCAGCAGCTTAGGACCCACTAACTATGGCTACACCTTC
J gene: TRBJ2-7; V gene: TRBV6-2/TRBV6-3; clone size: .; D gene: .; CDR3 protein: CASSLRDSSYEQYF; CDR3 DNA: TGTGCCAGCAGTTTAAGGGATAGCTCCTACGAGCAGTACTTC
J gene: TRBJ1-4; V gene: TRBV10-3; clone size: .; D gene: TRBD1; CDR3 protein: CATGQGGSEKLFF; CDR3 DNA: TGTGCCACCGGACAGGGAGGTAGTGAAAAACTGTTTTTT
J gene: TRBJ1-6; V gene: TRBV18; clone size: .; D gene: TRBD1; CDR3 protein: CASSLADRANGSPLHF; CDR3 DNA: TGTGCCAGCTCACTCGCCGACAGGGCTAACGGTTCACCCCTCCACTTT
J gene: TRBJ1-5; V gene: TRBV28; clone size: once; D gene: .; CDR3 protein: CASSFSSNQPQHF; CDR3 DNA: TGTGCCAGCAGTTTCTCTAGCAATCAGCCCCAGCATTTT
J gene: TRBJ1-6; V gene: TRBV3-1/TRBV3-2; clone size: .; D gene: .; CDR3 protein: CASSELRKGSPLHF; CDR3 DNA: TGTGCCAGCAGCGAGCTAAGGAAGGGTTCACCCCTCCACTTT
J gene: TRBJ1-2; V gene: TRBV12-3/TRBV12-4; clone size: .; D gene: .; CDR3 protein: CASSSGRGGYTF; CDR3 DNA: TGTGCCAGCAGTTCGGGGAGGGGTGGCTACACCTTC
J gene: TRBJ2-4; V gene: TRBV29-1; clone size: .; D gene: .; CDR3 protein: CSVGSGTKNIQYF; CDR3 DNA: TGCAGCGTTGGGTCCGGGACCAAAAACATTCAGTACTTC
J gene: TRBJ1-2; V gene: TRBV7-8; clone size: .; D gene: TRBD1; CDR3 protein: CASSLGVSDRGPGYTF; CDR3 DNA: TGTGCCAGCAGCTTAGGTGTATCGGACAGGGGGCCCGGCTACACCTTC
J gene: TRBJ1-1; V gene: TRBV7-8; clone size: .; D gene: .; CDR3 protein: CASSSGAGNTEAFF; CDR3 DNA: TGTGCCAGCAGCTCCGGGGCGGGGAACACTGAAGCTTTCTTT
J gene: TRBJ1-4; V gene: TRBV4-2; clone size: few; D gene: TRBD1; CDR3 protein: CASSQEGTGTNEKLFF; CDR3 DNA: TGTGCCAGCAGCCAAGAGGGGACAGGGACTAATGAAAAACTGTTTTTT
J gene: TRBJ1-2; V gene: TRBV6-5; clone size: .; D gene: .; CDR3 protein: CASNLDLGAYAGYTF; CDR3 DNA: TGTGCCAGCAATTTGGATCTGGGGGCGTACGCTGGCTACACCTTC
J gene: TRBJ2-5; V gene: TRBV19; clone size: .; D gene: .; CDR3 protein: CASSTRQERAREETQYF; CDR3 DNA: TGTGCCAGTAGTACCAGACAGGAAAGGGCGAGGGAAGAGACCCAGTACTTC
J gene: TRBJ2-1; V gene: TRBV7-3; clone size: .; D gene: TRBD1; CDR3 protein: CASSLGTGGAYEQFF; CDR3 DNA: TGTGCCAGCAGCCTCGGGACAGGGGGCGCCTATGAGCAGTTCTTC
J gene: TRBJ1-1; V gene: TRBV28; clone size: .; D gene: .; CDR3 protein: CASSSEGWGGISEAFF; CDR3 DNA: TGTGCCAGCAGTTCTGAGGGGTGGGGAGGGATTAGTGAAGCTTTCTTT
J gene: TRBJ2-3; V gene: TRBV7-9; clone size: .; D gene: TRBD2; CDR3 protein: CATIAGSADTQYF; CDR3 DNA: TGTGCCACGATAGCGGGGAGTGCAGATACGCAGTATTTT
J gene: TRBJ2-3; V gene: TRBV19; clone size: .; D gene: .; CDR3 protein: CASSTKTATLSTDTQYF; CDR3 DNA: TGTGCCAGTAGTACGAAAACAGCTACTTTAAGCACAGATACGCAGTATTTT
J gene: TRBJ2-5; V gene: TRBV4-1; clone size: .; D gene: TRBD2; CDR3 protein: CASSQEGRGIETQYF; CDR3 DNA: TGCGCCAGCAGCCAAGAGGGGCGGGGGATAGAGACCCAGTACTTC
J gene: TRBJ2-7; V gene: TRBV7-8; clone size: .; D gene: .; CDR3 protein: CAVAVGEYEQYF; CDR3 DNA: TGTGCGGTCGCTGTAGGGGAGTACGAGCAGTACTTC
J gene: TRBJ2-3; V gene: TRBV10-3; clone size: .; D gene: .; CDR3 protein: CAIARPGAGDTQYF; CDR3 DNA: TGTGCCATCGCCAGACCTGGGGCGGGAGATACGCAGTATTTT
J gene: TRBJ1-2; V gene: TRBV5-1; clone size: .; D gene: .; CDR3 protein: CASSLRAASYGYTF; CDR3 DNA: TGCGCCAGCAGCTTAAGGGCCGCGTCCTATGGCTACACCTTC
J gene: TRBJ2-1; V gene: TRBV5-1; clone size: .; D gene: TRBD2; CDR3 protein: CASSLNPPTPAGGRNEQFF; CDR3 DNA: TGCGCCAGCAGCTTGAACCCCCCAACCCCAGCGGGGGGGCGGAATGAGCAGTTCTTC
J gene: TRBJ1-1; V gene: TRBV14; clone size: .; D gene: .; CDR3 protein: CASSQVRGTEAFF; CDR3 DNA: TGTGCCAGCAGCCAAGTCAGGGGCACTGAAGCTTTCTTT
J gene: TRBJ1-5; V gene: TRBV6-6; clone size: once; D gene: .; CDR3 protein: CASSLNRVRDQPQHF; CDR3 DNA: TGTGCCAGCAGCCTAAACAGGGTGCGCGATCAGCCCCAGCATTTT
J gene: TRBJ1-2; V gene: TRBV5-1; clone size: .; D gene: TRBD1; CDR3 protein: CASSAGQQREGYTF; CDR3 DNA: TGCGCCAGCAGCGCGGGACAGCAGAGAGAGGGCTACACCTTC
J gene: TRBJ1-2; V gene: TRBV6-5; clone size: .; D gene: .; CDR3 protein: CASSGSFLGYTF; CDR3 DNA: TGTGCCAGCTCTGGAAGTTTTCTTGGCTACACCTTC
J gene: TRBJ1-1; V gene: TRBV18; clone size: .; D gene: .; CDR3 protein: CASSPPIMNTEAFF; CDR3 DNA: TGTGCCAGCTCACCACCCATTATGAACACTGAAGCTTTCTTT
J gene: TRBJ1-5; V gene: TRBV24-1; clone size: .; D gene: .; CDR3 protein: CATSAASNQPQHF; CDR3 DNA: TGTGCCACCAGTGCCGCGAGCAATCAGCCCCAGCATTTT
J gene: TRBJ2-5; V gene: TRBV5-1; clone size: .; D gene: .; CDR3 protein: CASSFQGPQETQYF; CDR3 DNA: TGCGCCAGCAGCTTTCAGGGACCCCAAGAGACCCAGTACTTC
J gene: TRBJ1-5; V gene: TRBV3-1/TRBV3-2; clone size: .; D gene: TRBD1; CDR3 protein: CASSQDHRGGNQPQHF; CDR3 DNA: TGTGCCAGCAGCCAAGACCACAGGGGCGGCAATCAGCCCCAGCATTTT
J gene: TRBJ2-7; V gene: TRBV6-5; clone size: .; D gene: .; CDR3 protein: CASSYSGPTQYEQYF; CDR3 DNA: TGTGCCAGCAGTTACTCGGGACCGACCCAATACGAGCAGTACTTC